These 2 T cell receptor beta chains were all obtained from the same sample, sequenced in a study of cytomegalovirus exposure and HLA in healthy donors. PCR was performed using 60 Vbeta and 13 Jbeta primers. TCRdb's table, derived via immunoSEQ multiplex PCR, lists solely in-frame clones and lacks some. Of about 170,000 clones listed, approximately 81% are singletons. The sample was PBMCs. The receptors shown here come from a man between 25 and 39 years old in good health and CMV-seropositive.

The rearrangement uses TRBV2 and TRBJ2-5; D gene uncertain. Germline V gene data show CDR1 as SNHLY and CDR2 as FYNNEI. The CDR3 loop spans 10 amino acids. Trimming cost V 6 bases and J 5 bases, with 4 bases left between them. Here the CDR3 reads CASSEETQYF. The CDR3 DNA follows: TGTGCCAGCAGCGAGGAGACCCAGTACTTC.

The J gene is TRBJ2-1, the V gene TRBV7-6; TRBD2 is a possible D gene (5 bases). V was trimmed by 1 base and J by 7 bases, leaving 8 bases between them. Germline V gene lookup returns CDR1 SGHVS and CDR2 FNYEAQ. CDR3 size: 13 residues. CDR3 in DNA: TGTGCCAGCAGCTTAGGGAGGAATAATGAGCAGTTCTTC. It specifies CASSLGRNNEQFF.